These 14 T cell receptor beta chains were all obtained from the same sample, sequenced in a study of cytomegalovirus exposure and HLA in healthy donors. Researchers ran the PCR with 60 Vbeta and 13 Jbeta primers. TCRdb's table, derived via immunoSEQ multiplex PCR, lists solely in-frame clones and lacks some. The data contain 98,000 or so clones, about 80% of them singletons. The material sequenced was PBMCs. The receptors derive from a man between 60 and 75 years old in good health and CMV-seropositive.

A note on this clone: The junction shows a germline mismatch at one end, possibly a read error. Other DNA sequences in this sample translate to the same CDR3. The gene calls are TRBV6-1 and TRBJ1-4; D gene ambiguous. The CDR3 sequence is 13 residues long. CDR1 MNHNS and CDR2 SASEGT come from the germline V gene. CDR3 sequence: CASSASSQEKLFF. CDR3 nucleotides: TGCGCCAGCAGTGCCTCAAGTCAGGAAAAACTGTTTTTT.

The gene calls are TRBV2 and TRBJ2-3; 10 nucleotides agree with TRBD2. CDR1 and CDR2 (germline): SNHLY, FYNNEI. V lost 10 bases to trimming and J lost 1 base; unmatched junction nucleotides: 8. This CDR3 is 15 amino acids long. CDR3 sequence reads: CAKDSGGTRTDTQYF. In DNA form, the CDR3 reads TGTGCCAAGGATAGCGGGGGGACCCGCACAGATACGCAGTATTTT.

The chain employs TRBV28 and TRBJ2-7; D possibly corresponds to TRBD1 (6 bases). CDR3 size: 15 residues. Germline V lookup: CDR1 MDHEN, CDR2 SYDVKM. Trimming removed 3 bases at V and 0 bases at J, with 12 bases between. The chain's CDR3 is CASSFRGRSSYEQYF. DNA for the CDR3: TGTGCCAGCAGTTTTAGGGGGAGAAGCTCCTACGAGCAGTACTTC.

This clone was seen a single time. The gene calls are TRBV5-1 and TRBJ2-2, with D perhaps matching TRBD1 (6 bases). There are 15 residues in the CDR3. Germline CDR1 SGHRS, CDR2 YFSETQ. V was clipped by 2 bases and J by 0 bases, with 8 bases between them. The CDR3 here is CASSFGTPNTGELFF. The CDR3 nucleotides are TGCGCCAGCAGCTTCGGGACACCGAACACCGGGGAGCTGTTTTTT.

The chain couples TRBV7-6 to TRBJ1-3; D might be TRBD1 (5 bases). The CDR3 contains 17 residues. V was cut by 5 bases and J by 4 bases, with 21 bases left in between. Germline CDR1 reads SGHVS; CDR2 reads FNYEAQ. The CDR3 DNA reads as TGTGCCAGCAGCCCCTTGGGGACTGGGGTAACCGGAAACACCATATATTTT. Residues: CASSPLGTGVTGNTIYF.

This chain joins TRBV28 and TRBJ2-3, with TRBD2 as a possible D gene (5 bases). Trimming removed 2 bases from V and 0 bases from J, with 6 bases in between. CDR1 is MDHEN, CDR2 SYDVKM, per germline. CDR3 size: 14 residues. The CDR3 DNA is TGTGCCAGCAGTTTACTAGCTAGCACAGATACGCAGTATTTT. As protein: CASSLLASTDTQYF.

This chain connects TRBV7-8 to TRBJ2-5; no firm D call. CDR1 and CDR2 (germline): SGHVS, FQNEAQ. There are 13 residues in the CDR3. V was clipped by 2 bases and J by 7 bases, with 11 bases between them. CDR3 in DNA: TGTGCCAGCAGCTTAAGCGAAGTTGTGACCCAGTACTTC. Amino acids: CASSLSEVVTQYF. The variable domain in full, completed from reference TRBV7-8 and TRBJ2-5, reads GAGVSQSPRYKVAKRGQDVALRCDPISGHVSLFWYQQALGQGPEFLTYFQNEAQLDKSGLPSDRFFAERPEGSVSTLKIQRTQQEDSAVYLCASSLSEVVTQYFGPGTRLLVL.

V usage is TRBV5-1 and J usage is TRBJ2-7; D uncertain. The CDR3 consists of 14 residues. Germline CDR1 reads SGHRS; CDR2 reads YFSETQ. V was clipped by 5 bases and J by 4 bases, with 16 bases between them. The CDR3 DNA sequence: TGCGCCAGCAGGTCCTCCGGAGTACGTTACGAGCAGTACTTC. It encodes CASRSSGVRYEQYF.

The chain links TRBV6-6 to TRBJ1-2, with 10 bases that match TRBD1. V dropped 8 bases and J dropped 8; count of bases not matched to a gene: 14. CDR3 size: 15 residues. The V gene's germline CDR1 is MNHNY and CDR2 SVGAGI (reference sequence). CDR3 sequence (DNA): TGTGCCAGCGCCTCCCGCCGACAGGGGGCGGAGGGCTACACCTTC. Protein: CASASRRQGAEGYTF.

This chain connects TRBV30 to TRBJ1-4; TRBD1 aligns across 9 bases. The CDR3 has 15 amino acids. The J segment lost 8 bases and the V segment lost 2 bases, leaving 9 bases of the junction unmatched. Germline V CDR1 and CDR2: GTSNPN, SVGIG (reference sequence). In DNA form, the CDR3 reads TGTGCCTGGAGTAAAGGCGGGACAGGGCGGGAAAAACTGTTTTTT. Its protein product is CAWSKGGTGREKLFF.

V gene TRBV10-2 combines with J gene TRBJ2-1; 9 nucleotides match TRBD2. This CDR3 has 15 amino acids. V lost 4 bases, J lost 4 bases, and 5 bases stayed unmatched. Looked up from germline, CDR1 is WSHSY and CDR2 is SAAADI. The CDR3 loop reads CASSASGGPYNEQFF. The CDR3 DNA reads TGCGCCAGCAGTGCGAGCGGGGGGCCGTACAATGAGCAGTTCTTC.

The chain uses TRBV9 and TRBJ2-5; perhaps TRBD1 as D (6 bases). The CDR3 has 15 residues. Germline values: CDR1 SGDLS, CDR2 YYNGEE. The ends were cut back, 4 bases at V and 0 bases at J, with 13 bases in the middle. The CDR3 region has the DNA TGTGCCAGCAGCTCCCCCCAGGGGTACCAAGAGACCCAGTACTTC. Its translation: CASSSPQGYQETQYF.

The genes are TRBV13 and TRBJ2-4, with 8 bases that match TRBD1. V shed 0 bases, J shed 8 bases, and the junction held 24 bases outside the gene matches. CDR3 length: 21 amino acids. Germline CDR1 and CDR2: PRHDT and FYEKMQ (reference sequence). The CDR3 is CASSLGHVRQGALGGRDIQYF. CDR3 nucleotide sequence: TGTGCCAGCAGCTTAGGCCACGTTCGGCAGGGGGCCTTGGGGGGACGAGACATTCAGTACTTC.

The chain recombines TRBV20-1 with TRBJ1-1, with D unresolved. CDR1 DFQATT and CDR2 SNEGSKA come from the germline V gene (reference sequence). There are 10 residues in the CDR3. The CDR3 nucleotides are TGCGGACTGGTGAACACTGAAGCTTTCTTT. Amino acid sequence: CGLVNTEAFF.